Sequencing of this TCR beta chain was carried out in a study of graft-versus-host responses after intestinal transplantation (dated by TCRdb to 2020 to 2023). As for the study more broadly: The transplants that recipients got were multivisceral, liver-intestinal, or isolated intestinal. Rather than being sequenced by the commercial service, samples from a few later patients were sequenced in-house on an Illumina MiSeq and processed with MiXCR. Anti-thymocyte globulin induction was given to all recipients, followed by maintenance tacrolimus and steroids for around three years. Donor T cell macrochimerism was defined as a peak of at least 4% donor T cells among recipient peripheral blood mononuclear cells. Graft-versus-host and host-versus-graft alloreactive T cell clones were tracked in the graft, circulation and bone marrow after intestinal transplantation using bulk TCR-beta CDR3 sequencing. To identify alloreactive clones, pre-transplant mixed lymphocyte reaction products were sequenced and then compared with unstimulated pre-transplant donor and recipient T cells. Of the 20 to 25 intestinal transplant recipients enrolled in the cohort, one of whom was a retransplant, 3 patients without pretransplant specimens were excluded. What the work shows at the level of the full study, not this receptor alone: GvH clones were detected in recipient bone marrow, and some of these GvH clones were observed earlier in ileal mucosa or blood, consistent with an intestinal mucosal origin. Peak levels of circulating GvH clones were associated with declines in HvG clones early after transplant. High GvH to HvG T cell clonal ratios were observed in the allografts of patients with donor T cell macrochimerism. Conclusions were limited by the relatively low number and heterogeneity of intestinal transplant patients.

Libraries were constructed by the immunoSEQ multiplex PCR assay. For most patients, high-throughput TCR-beta CDR3 sequencing of genomic DNA was performed by Adaptive Biotechnologies. In the authors' own workflow: TCR sequencing data were retrieved from Adaptive's ImmunoSEQ software for 15 to 20 patients, whereas a few other patients were processed with MiXCR and VDJtools. CDR3 nucleotide sequences shared between donor and recipient were removed because their origin could not be assigned. To count as alloreactive, a clone needed at least 2-fold expansion over unstimulated cells and a minimum CFSE-low frequency of 0.002% (template counts) or 0.001% (read counts). Clones were considered mappable if detected in sequenced pre-transplant spleen, lymph node, or MLR CFSE-low populations of the donor or recipient. The cumulative frequency of alloreactive clones was calculated as a percentage of all sequences, weighted by copy number. TCRdb took this table from immuneACCESS and kept in-frame rearrangements with V and J called. Such tables lack part of the clones; where checked against another copy, unresolved V genes explain under half of the gap, and the rest is unexplained. That table furnishes V, J and clone size, whereas the DNA furnished D and trimming. Present in this sample are about 54,000 clones, 91% of which were seen just once. 5% to 7% of the sample is taken by the ten largest.

Including the terminal cysteine and phenylalanine, the CDR3 comprises 15 residues. CDR3 DNA is the only sequence kept; it has 45 bases, read in frame from the first base. V and J are trimmed by 2 bases and 1 base, and the gene matches miss 3 bases of the junction. As encoded in the germline V gene, CDR1 is MGHRA while CDR2 is YSYEKL. In the first month after transplant, blood samples were collected up to 4 times, and after that at least monthly when available. Note on this clone: Its antigen is unknown. Base quality data are lacking; no much larger clone is found one base away.

Here the sequenced sample was PBMCs, taken 650 to 670 days after intestinal transplant. The chain is assembled from TRBV4-1 and TRBJ2-3; a stretch of 7 junction bases matches TRBD1. This receptor was taken from a human patient who received an intestinal transplant, so some T cells may come from the graft donor. The DNA sequence is as follows: TGCGCCAGCAGCCAACTAACAGGGGGCACAGATACGCAGTATTTT. It translates to CASSQLTGGTDTQYF.